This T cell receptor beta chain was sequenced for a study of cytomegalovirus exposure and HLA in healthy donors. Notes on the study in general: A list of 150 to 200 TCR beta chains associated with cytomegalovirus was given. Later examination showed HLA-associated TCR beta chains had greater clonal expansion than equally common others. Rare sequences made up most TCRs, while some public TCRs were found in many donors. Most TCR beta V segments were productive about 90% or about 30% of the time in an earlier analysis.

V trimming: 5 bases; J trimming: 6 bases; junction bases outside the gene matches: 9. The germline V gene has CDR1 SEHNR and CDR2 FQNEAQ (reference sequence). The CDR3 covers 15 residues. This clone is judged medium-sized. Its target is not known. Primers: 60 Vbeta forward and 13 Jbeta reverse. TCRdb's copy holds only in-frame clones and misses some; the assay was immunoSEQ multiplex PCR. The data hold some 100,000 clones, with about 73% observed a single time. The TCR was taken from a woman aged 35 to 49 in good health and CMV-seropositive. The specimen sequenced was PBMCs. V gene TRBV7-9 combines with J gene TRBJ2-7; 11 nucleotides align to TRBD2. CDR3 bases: TGTGCCAGCAGCCCACCCGGGACTAGCGGCGGCGAGCAGTACTTC. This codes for CASSPPGTSGGEQYF.